This T cell receptor (beta chain) is from a study of tumor and adjacent non-tumor tissue in lung cancer. Study overall: Samples averaged around 4.2 million productive TCRbeta reads each. Findings of the study overall: TCR diversity was significantly greater in tumor than normal lung tissue.

Details on this clonotype: What it binds is not known.

With 4 bases clipped from V and 10 bases from J, the junction kept 25 bases outside the gene matches. Per germline, CDR1 MGHRA and CDR2 YSYEKL. This CDR3 has 20 residues. A modified ARM-PCR protocol with three rounds of nested PCR amplified TCRbeta. TCRdb itself ran the multiplex PCR reads through MiXCR, one entry per CDR3 protein. The data hold some 80,000 distinct CDR3 sequences, with approximately 82% observed a single time. RNA was extracted from bulk tissue without any cell sorting. This non-tumor lung sample came from over 3 cm beyond the tumor edge. Sequenced sample: distant non-tumor lung tissue. V gene TRBV4-1 combines with J gene TRBJ2-4, with 10 bases matching TRBD2. The receptor's source is an older man with non-small cell lung cancer. CDR3 sequence: CASSPLRLAGAAPAKKIQYF. CDR3 DNA: TGCGCCAGCAGCCCACTACGCCTAGCGGGGGCTGCTCCAGCCAAGAAAATTCAGTACTTC.